This TCR beta chain comes out of a study of shared clonotypes between healthy human individuals. Overall study: Three CD4 naive, three CD4 memory, two CD8 naive and one CD8 memory plate were used per donor.

Findings and caveats of the study: Represented genetic and exposure-history diversity was restricted by having few donors.

Clones were read by immunoSEQ multiplex PCR, and TCRdb kept only the in-frame ones, dropping some. This repertoire shows 500,000 to 700,000 clones, 85% to 95% found once; its top ten account for around 0.11%. A word on this clone: Its antigen is as yet unknown.

Germline V lookup: CDR1 LNHNV, CDR2 YYDKDF (reference sequence). The CDR3 has 15 residues. V was trimmed by 0 bases and J by 0 bases, leaving 6 bases between them. CD8 cells classed as naive were CD45RO-negative and positively selected for CCR7, excluding terminally differentiated effector memory CD45RA+ cells. Sequencing used naive CD8+ T cells sorted from blood. The clonotype was recovered from a woman aged 25-40 years in good health. This chain uses TRBV15 with TRBJ1-5; no definite D call. The CDR3 is CATSRDEVSNQPQHF. The CDR3 coding sequence is TGTGCCACCAGCAGAGATGAAGTTAGCAATCAGCCCCAGCATTTT.